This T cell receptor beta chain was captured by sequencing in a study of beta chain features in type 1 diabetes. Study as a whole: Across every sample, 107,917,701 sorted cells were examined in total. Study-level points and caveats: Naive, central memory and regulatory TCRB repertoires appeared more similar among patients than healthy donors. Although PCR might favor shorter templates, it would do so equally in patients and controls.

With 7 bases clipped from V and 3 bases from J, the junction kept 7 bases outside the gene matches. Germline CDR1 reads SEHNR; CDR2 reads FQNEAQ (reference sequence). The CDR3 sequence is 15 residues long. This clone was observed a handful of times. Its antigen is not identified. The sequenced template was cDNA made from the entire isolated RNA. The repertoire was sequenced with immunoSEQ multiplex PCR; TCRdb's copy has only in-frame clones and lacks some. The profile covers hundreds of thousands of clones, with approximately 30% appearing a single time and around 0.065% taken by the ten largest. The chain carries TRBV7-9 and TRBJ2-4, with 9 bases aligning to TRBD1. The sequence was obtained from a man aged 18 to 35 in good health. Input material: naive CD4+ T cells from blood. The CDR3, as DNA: TGTGCCAGCACCTTGACAGGGGGAGGCAAAAACATTCAGTACTTC. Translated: CASTLTGGGKNIQYF.